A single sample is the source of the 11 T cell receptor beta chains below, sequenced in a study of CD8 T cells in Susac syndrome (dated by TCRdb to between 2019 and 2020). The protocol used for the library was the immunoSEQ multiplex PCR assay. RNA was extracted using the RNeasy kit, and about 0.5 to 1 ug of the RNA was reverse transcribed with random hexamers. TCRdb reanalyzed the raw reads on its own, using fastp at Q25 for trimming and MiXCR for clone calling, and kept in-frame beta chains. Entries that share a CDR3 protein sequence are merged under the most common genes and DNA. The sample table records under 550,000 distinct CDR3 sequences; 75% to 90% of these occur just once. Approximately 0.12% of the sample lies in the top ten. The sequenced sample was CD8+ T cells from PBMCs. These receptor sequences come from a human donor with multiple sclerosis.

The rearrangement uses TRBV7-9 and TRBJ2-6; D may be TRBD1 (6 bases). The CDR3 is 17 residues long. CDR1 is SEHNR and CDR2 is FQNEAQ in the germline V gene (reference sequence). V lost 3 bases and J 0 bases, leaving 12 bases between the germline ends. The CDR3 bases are TGTGCCAGCAGCTTGTTCACAGGGAGCTCTGGGGCCAACGTCCTGACTTTC. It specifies CASSLFTGSSGANVLTF.

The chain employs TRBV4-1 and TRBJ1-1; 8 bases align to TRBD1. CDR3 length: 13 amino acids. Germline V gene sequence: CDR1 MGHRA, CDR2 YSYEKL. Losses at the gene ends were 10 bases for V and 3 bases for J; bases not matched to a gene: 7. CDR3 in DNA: TGCGCCACTTCGGACAGGGAGGACACTGAAGCTTTCTTT. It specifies CATSDREDTEAFF.

The CDR3 loop is CASSLTGGLSNQPQHF. The CDR3 DNA reads TGTGCCAGCAGTTTGACAGGGGGCCTTAGCAATCAGCCCCAGCATTTT. The genes are TRBV6-2 or TRBV6-3 and TRBJ1-5, with TRBD1 matching over 10 bases. Losses at the gene ends were 4 bases for V and 0 bases for J; bases not matched to a gene: 3. CDR1 and CDR2 (germline): MNHEY, SVGEGT. This CDR3 has 16 residues.

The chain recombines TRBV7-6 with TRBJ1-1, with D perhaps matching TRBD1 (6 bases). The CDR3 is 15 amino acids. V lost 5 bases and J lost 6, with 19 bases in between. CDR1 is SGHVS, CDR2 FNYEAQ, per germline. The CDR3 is CASSVGLLGGPEAFF. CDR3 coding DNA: TGTGCCAGCAGCGTGGGACTCCTCGGGGGGCCTGAAGCTTTCTTT.

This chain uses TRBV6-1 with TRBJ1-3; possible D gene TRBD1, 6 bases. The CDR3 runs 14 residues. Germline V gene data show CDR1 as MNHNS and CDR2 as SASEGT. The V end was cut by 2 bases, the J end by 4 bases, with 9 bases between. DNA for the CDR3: TGTGCCAGCAGTGAACTCGGGGGCGGAAACACCATATATTTT. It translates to CASSELGGGNTIYF.

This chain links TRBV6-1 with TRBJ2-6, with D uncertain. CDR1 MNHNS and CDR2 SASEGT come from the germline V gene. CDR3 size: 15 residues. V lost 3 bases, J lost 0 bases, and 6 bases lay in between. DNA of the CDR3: TGTGCCAGCAGTGACACTAACTCTGGGGCCAACGTCCTGACTTTC. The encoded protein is CASSDTNSGANVLTF.

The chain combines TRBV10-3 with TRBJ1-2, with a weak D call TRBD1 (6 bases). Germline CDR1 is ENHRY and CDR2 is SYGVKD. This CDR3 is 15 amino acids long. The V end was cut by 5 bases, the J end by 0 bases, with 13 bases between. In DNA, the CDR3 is TGTGCCATCAGTATGAACAGGGAATCTAACTATGGCTACACCTTC. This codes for CAISMNRESNYGYTF.

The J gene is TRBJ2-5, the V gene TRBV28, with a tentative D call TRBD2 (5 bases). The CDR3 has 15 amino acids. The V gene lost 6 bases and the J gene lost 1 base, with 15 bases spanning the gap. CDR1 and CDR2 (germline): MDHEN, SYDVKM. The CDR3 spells CASSHSERTQETQYF. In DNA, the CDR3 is TGTGCCAGCAGCCACTCGGAGCGGACCCAAGAGACCCAGTACTTC. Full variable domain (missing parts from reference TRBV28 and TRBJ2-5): DVKVTQSSRYLVKRTGEKVFLECVQDMDHENMFWYRQDPGLGLRLIYFSYDVKMKEKGDIPEGYSVSREKKERFSLILESASTNQTSMYLCASSHSERTQETQYFGPGTRLLVL.

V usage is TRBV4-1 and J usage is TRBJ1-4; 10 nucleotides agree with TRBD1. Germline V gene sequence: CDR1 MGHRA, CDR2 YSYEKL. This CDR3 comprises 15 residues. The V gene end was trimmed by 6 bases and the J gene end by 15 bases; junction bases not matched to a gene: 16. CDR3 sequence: CASREIGTGEIRLFF. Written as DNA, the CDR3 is TGCGCCAGCAGAGAAATCGGGACAGGGGAAATTAGGTTGTTTTTT.

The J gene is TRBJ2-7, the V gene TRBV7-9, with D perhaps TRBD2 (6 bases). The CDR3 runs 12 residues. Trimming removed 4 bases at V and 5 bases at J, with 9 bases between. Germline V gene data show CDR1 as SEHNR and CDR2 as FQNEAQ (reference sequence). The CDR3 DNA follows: TGTGCCAGCAGCTCGGGGGAGAACGAGCAGTACTTC. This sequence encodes CASSSGENEQYF.

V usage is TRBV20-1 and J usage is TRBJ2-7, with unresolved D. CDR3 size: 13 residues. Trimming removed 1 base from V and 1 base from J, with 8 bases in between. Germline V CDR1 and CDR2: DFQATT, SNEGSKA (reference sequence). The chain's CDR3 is CSARGEESYEQYF. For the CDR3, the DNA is TGCAGTGCTAGAGGTGAGGAATCCTACGAGCAGTACTTC.